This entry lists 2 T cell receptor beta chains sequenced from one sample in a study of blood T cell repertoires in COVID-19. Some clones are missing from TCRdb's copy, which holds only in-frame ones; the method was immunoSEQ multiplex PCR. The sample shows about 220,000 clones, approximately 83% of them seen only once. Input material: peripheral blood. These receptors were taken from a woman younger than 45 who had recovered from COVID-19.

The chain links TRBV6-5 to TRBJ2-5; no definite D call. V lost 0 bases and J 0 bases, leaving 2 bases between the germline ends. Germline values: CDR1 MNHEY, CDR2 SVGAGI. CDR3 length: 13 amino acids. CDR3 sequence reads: CASSYSNQETQYF. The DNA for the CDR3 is TGTGCCAGCAGTTACTCCAACCAAGAGACCCAGTACTTC.

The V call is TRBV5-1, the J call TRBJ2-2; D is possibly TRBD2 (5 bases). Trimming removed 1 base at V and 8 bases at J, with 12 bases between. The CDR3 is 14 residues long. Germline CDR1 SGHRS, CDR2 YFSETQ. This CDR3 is CASSLSRGLGELFF. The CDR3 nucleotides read TGCGCCAGCAGCTTGTCCCGGGGTTTAGGGGAGCTGTTTTTT. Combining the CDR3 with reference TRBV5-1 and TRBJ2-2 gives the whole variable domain KAGVTQTPRYLIKTRGQQVTLSCSPISGHRSVSWYQQTPGQGLQFLFEYFSETQRNKGNFPGRFSGRQFSNSRSEMNVSTLELGDSALYLCASSLSRGLGELFFGEGSRLTVL.